A single sample is the source of the 21 T cell receptor beta chains below, sequenced in a study of T cell responses to AZD1222 COVID-19 vaccine. Clones were read by immunoSEQ multiplex PCR, and TCRdb kept only the in-frame ones, dropping some. The sample lists 100,000 to 150,000 clones; 94% were seen once. The sample consisted of peripheral blood, taken on day 0 of AZD1222 vaccination. The origin of the receptors is an adult in good health.

The rearrangement uses TRBV10-3 and TRBJ1-2, with a possible D match to TRBD1 (5 bases). V lost 0 bases to trimming and J lost 0 bases, with 8 bases between them. The CDR3 extends over 15 amino acids. Germline CDR1 is ENHRY and CDR2 is SYGVKD. The DNA for the CDR3 is TGTGCCATCAGTGAGTCGTGGGGGGCTAACTATGGCTACACCTTC. Its translation: CAISESWGANYGYTF.

The gene calls are TRBV18 and TRBJ2-1, with D uncertain. Trimming removed 3 bases from V and 0 bases from J, with 24 bases in between. Germline CDR1 is KGHSH and CDR2 is LQKENI. This CDR3 is built from 20 residues. CDR3 sequence reads: CASSPTSAGPILSSYNEQFF. For the CDR3, the DNA is TGTGCCAGCTCACCGACTTCTGCCGGTCCCATTTTGAGCTCCTACAATGAGCAGTTCTTC.

In this sample, this clone turned up a few times. V gene TRBV3-1 (or the pseudogene TRBV3-2) combines with J gene TRBJ2-2; 11 bases align to TRBD2. The CDR3 is 14 amino acids. V lost 8 bases, J lost 4 bases, and 3 bases stayed unmatched. The germline CDR1 and CDR2 sequences are LGHDT and YNNKEL (reference sequence). The CDR3 coding sequence is TGTGCCAGCGGCACTAGCGGGAGCACCGGGGAGCTGTTTTTT. This encodes CASGTSGSTGELFF.

The chain joins TRBV28 to TRBJ1-4; D unresolved. The CDR3 has 15 amino acids. Germline-derived CDR1 and CDR2 are MDHEN and SYDVKM. Between the trimmed V and J ends, which lost 6 bases and 0 bases, there was a span of 11 bases. The CDR3 nucleotides are TGTGCCAGCAGGTCCCCCGACGCAACTAATGAAAAACTGTTTTTT. Protein sequence: CASRSPDATNEKLFF.

The rearrangement joins TRBV7-3 to TRBJ2-1; TRBD2 aligns across 7 bases. V was pared by 8 bases and J by 4 bases, with 8 bases of the junction left unmatched. Germline-derived CDR1 and CDR2 are SGHTA and FQGTGA. The CDR3 contains 14 residues. Here the CDR3 reads CASREAPFYNEQFF. The CDR3 nucleotides are TGTGCCAGCCGGGAGGCCCCCTTTTACAATGAGCAGTTCTTC.

The chain links TRBV19 to TRBJ2-1, with D perhaps matching TRBD2 (6 bases). This CDR3 has 16 residues. The germline V gene encodes CDR1 LNHDA and CDR2 SQIVND (reference sequence). The CDR3 reads CASSWKLAENYNEQFF. The CDR3 coding sequence is TGTGCTTCTAGTTGGAAGTTAGCGGAAAACTACAATGAGCAGTTCTTC.

This clone was counted once. The chain is built from TRBV10-3 and TRBJ2-3; D not certain. The CDR3 is 12 residues long. V was clipped by 2 bases and J by 0 bases, with 0 bases between them. Germline CDR1 and CDR2: ENHRY and SYGVKD. CDR3 in DNA: TGTGCCATCAGTGAGAGCACAGATACGCAGTATTTT. Its protein product is CAISESTDTQYF.

The DNA of the CDR3 is TGTGCCAGCAGCCAAGAAGGTCGGGGCTACACCTTC. Protein sequence: CASSQEGRGYTF. The chain links TRBV3-1 (or the pseudogene TRBV3-2) to TRBJ1-2; D is uncertain. Deletions cut 0 bases from V and 8 bases from J, with 7 bases between. The germline V gene encodes CDR1 LGHDT and CDR2 YNNKEL (reference sequence). This CDR3 has 12 amino acids.

The chain joins TRBV6-5 to TRBJ1-2, with 8 bases identical to TRBD1. The CDR3 has 15 amino acids. Unmatched junction bases numbered 8, after V lost 6 bases and J lost 2 bases. Germline V gene sequence: CDR1 MNHEY, CDR2 SVGAGI. CDR3: CASSLFQGANYGYTF. The CDR3, as DNA: TGTGCCAGCAGCCTCTTTCAGGGGGCGAACTATGGCTACACCTTC.

The rearrangement uses TRBV6-5 and TRBJ1-6, with no clear D. The CDR3 spans 11 residues. CDR1 and CDR2 (germline): MNHEY, SVGAGI. Trimming removed 6 bases at V and 7 bases at J, with 4 bases between. CDR3 loop: CASRINSPLHF. Here the CDR3 DNA reads TGTGCCAGCAGAATCAATTCACCCCTCCACTTT.

The rearrangement joins TRBV30 to TRBJ1-3; possibly TRBD1 for D (5 bases). The V end lost 3 bases, the J end lost 1 base, and 10 bases lay between the germline ends. The CDR3 loop spans 14 amino acids. The germline CDR1 and CDR2 sequences are GTSNPN and SVGIG (reference sequence). The CDR3 loop is CAWSLGGSGNTIYF. In nucleotides, the CDR3 is TGTGCCTGGAGCCTCGGGGGGTCTGGAAACACCATATATTTT.

This rearrangement joins TRBV7-9 to TRBJ2-3, with D tentatively TRBD2 (6 bases). This CDR3 spans 14 amino acids. In germline, CDR1 is SEHNR, CDR2 FQNEAQ (reference sequence). The germline V and J ends were trimmed by 6 bases and 2 bases, with 12 bases remaining between them. CDR3 in amino acids: CASRGGPDTDTQYF. CDR3 in DNA: TGTGCCAGCAGGGGGGGACCCGACACAGATACGCAGTATTTT.

The rearrangement links TRBV6-6 to TRBJ2-1; maybe TRBD2 (6 bases). The CDR3 contains 14 residues. Germline V CDR1 and CDR2: MNHNY, SVGAGI (reference sequence). Trimming removed 8 bases at V and 4 bases at J, with 15 bases between. In DNA, the CDR3 is TGTGCCAGCGTCGGAGGGCGGGAATACAATGAGCAGTTCTTC. It codes for CASVGGREYNEQFF.

V is TRBV9 and J is TRBJ2-1; TRBD2 agrees at 9 bases. The length of the CDR3 is 18 residues. Per germline, CDR1 SGDLS and CDR2 YYNGEE. The J segment lost 2 bases and the V segment lost 3 bases, leaving 12 bases of the junction unmatched. This chain's CDR3 is CASSGRGRDPGAYNEQFF. The CDR3, as DNA: TGTGCCAGCAGCGGACGCGGGAGGGACCCGGGGGCCTACAATGAGCAGTTCTTC.

The chain combines TRBV19 with TRBJ2-7; unclear D gene. This CDR3 spans 11 amino acids. The V end was cut by 6 bases, the J end by 0 bases, with 3 bases between. Germline V lookup: CDR1 LNHDA, CDR2 SQIVND (reference sequence). DNA for the CDR3: TGTGCCAGTAGCAACTCCTACGAGCAGTACTTC. This sequence encodes CASSNSYEQYF.

This chain joins TRBV6-2 or TRBV6-3 and TRBJ2-3; a possible D gene is TRBD2 (5 bases). Germline CDR1 reads MNHEY; CDR2 reads SVGEGT. The CDR3 has 12 residues. Trimming cost V 4 bases and J 7 bases, with 9 bases left between them. In DNA, the CDR3 is TGTGCCAGCAGTTTTGAGGGAAATACGCAGTATTTT. Translating it yields CASSFEGNTQYF.

The J gene is TRBJ1-2, the V gene TRBV3-1 (or the pseudogene TRBV3-2), with D maybe TRBD1 (5 bases). CDR1 and CDR2 from the germline V gene are LGHDT and YNNKEL (reference sequence). The CDR3 is 15 residues long. The V end lost 0 bases, the J end lost 4 bases, and 12 bases lay between the germline ends. The chain's CDR3 is CASSQDLGALYGYTF. The CDR3 DNA reads as TGTGCCAGCAGCCAAGATTTAGGGGCCCTCTATGGCTACACCTTC.

In this sample, this clone turned up a few times. The chain uses TRBV10-1 and TRBJ2-7; D is perhaps TRBD2 (5 bases). The CDR3 is made up of 13 amino acids. The ends were cut back, 5 bases at V and 3 bases at J, with 11 bases in the middle. Germline V gives CDR1 WNHNN, CDR2 SYGVQD (reference sequence). The CDR3: CASSSGLDYEQYF. The CDR3 nucleotides read TGCGCCAGCAGTAGCGGTCTAGACTACGAGCAGTACTTC.

This chain connects TRBV3-1 (or the pseudogene TRBV3-2) to TRBJ2-3; D unclear. Germline CDR1 LGHDT, CDR2 YNNKEL (reference sequence). V lost 5 bases and J lost 8, with 14 bases in between. This CDR3 contains 13 residues. The CDR3 coding sequence is TGTGCCAGCAGCTACAATACCATCTCTACGCAGTATTTT. This sequence encodes CASSYNTISTQYF.

This sequence joins TRBV7-8 and TRBJ2-1, with TRBD2 as a possible D gene (8 bases). The ends were cut back, 5 bases at V and 2 bases at J, with 25 bases in the middle. Germline assignment: CDR1 SGHVS and CDR2 FQNEAQ. The CDR3 runs 19 residues. The CDR3 loop is CASSRGGPAGLGAYNEQFF. The CDR3 DNA sequence: TGTGCCAGCAGCCGAGGGGGCCCAGCGGGACTAGGGGCCTACAATGAGCAGTTCTTC.

The gene calls are TRBV11-2 and TRBJ2-7, with 12 positions matching TRBD1. This CDR3 is built from 19 residues. CDR1 is SGHAT and CDR2 is FQNNGV in the germline V gene. Losses at the gene ends were 1 base for V and 0 bases for J; bases not matched to a gene: 10. CDR3 sequence: CASSLAGTGGEVFSYEQYF. The CDR3 region has the DNA TGTGCCAGCAGCTTAGCTGGGACAGGGGGCGAAGTGTTCTCCTACGAGCAGTACTTC.